The clone carrying this TCR beta chain was found a few times. The data were taken from a study of CD8 T cells in ankylosing spondylitis. From the 5' RACE reads, TCRdb called clonotypes with MiXCR, one entry per CDR3 protein. The data hold roughly 64,000 distinct CDR3 sequences, with 6.2% observed a single time. CDR3 length equals 15 residues. V lost 2 bases and J lost 6, with 15 bases in between. Germline-derived CDR1 and CDR2 are KGHSH and LQKENI. The sequence derives from a male donor with ankylosing spondylitis. Sequencing was done on a sample of synovial fluid, either unsorted or a sorted T cell fraction (not recorded which). The genes are TRBV18 and TRBJ2-3, with no clear D. CDR3 amino acids: CASSPFITESDTQYF. As DNA, the CDR3 is TGTGCCAGCTCACCATTCATCACGGAGTCGGATACGCAGTATTTT.